A single sample is the source of the 18 T cell receptor beta chains below, sequenced in a study of OX40 agonist ivuxolimab in advanced cancers. TCRdb keeps only in-frame clones here, not all; method: immunoSEQ multiplex PCR. Of around 70,000 clones in the sample, just over 90% were seen once. Sequenced here: CD4+ or CD8+ T cells sorted from blood, sampled in a trial of the OX40 agonist ivuxolimab. The receptors stem from an adult with an advanced solid tumor such as melanoma, head and neck, liver or kidney cancer.

The chain combines TRBV18 with TRBJ2-5; 7 bases line up with TRBD2. Germline V gives CDR1 KGHSH, CDR2 LQKENI. V lost 1 base, J lost 5 bases, and 7 bases stayed unmatched. The CDR3 is 15 amino acids. CDR3 region: CASSPLEAGRETQYF. In DNA form, the CDR3 reads TGTGCCAGCTCACCACTCGAAGCGGGGCGGGAGACCCAGTACTTC.

V gene TRBV10-2 combines with J gene TRBJ1-1; 12 bases are a match to TRBD1. V shed 1 base, J shed 1 base, and the junction held 7 bases outside the gene matches. CDR3 length equals 18 residues. The germline CDR1 and CDR2 sequences are WSHSY and SAAADI. The CDR3 DNA is TGCGCCAGCAGTGAGTATGGGACAGGGGGCTCTGGGAACACTGAAGCTTTCTTT. Protein product: CASSEYGTGGSGNTEAFF.

The chain is built from TRBV30 and TRBJ2-3; 9 nucleotides match TRBD2. CDR1 and CDR2 (germline): GTSNPN, SVGIG (reference sequence). The ends lost 4 bases at V and 2 bases at J; junction bases unmatched: 4. The CDR3 is made up of 14 amino acids. The CDR3 region has the DNA TGTGCCTGGATGGGACTAGCCTCCACAGATACGCAGTATTTT. Translated: CAWMGLASTDTQYF.

The chain combines TRBV6-5 with TRBJ1-1; unclear D gene. The CDR3 runs 14 residues. Trimming pared 7 bases from V and 6 bases from J, leaving 18 bases between. Germline lookup yields CDR1 MNHEY and CDR2 SVGAGI. The CDR3 protein is CASTPQVSSAEAFF. CDR3 sequence (DNA): TGTGCCAGCACCCCCCAGGTATCGTCCGCTGAAGCTTTCTTT.

The J gene is TRBJ1-6, the V gene TRBV25-1, with 8 bases identical to TRBD1. The CDR3 consists of 16 residues. Germline V gene data show CDR1 as MGHDK and CDR2 as SYGVNS. V dropped 1 base and J dropped 8; count of bases not matched to a gene: 7. DNA for the CDR3: TGTGCCAGCAGTGAATTTAGGACAGGGTCAGATTCACCCCTCCACTTT. This translates into CASSEFRTGSDSPLHF.

The rearrangement links TRBV27 to TRBJ1-5; TRBD1 matches at 10 bases. With V trimmed by 4 bases and J by 5 bases, 11 bases remained unmatched. This CDR3 has 17 amino acids. The germline V gene has CDR1 MNHEY and CDR2 SMNVEV (reference sequence). The CDR3 DNA reads as TGTGCCAGCAGTTCCTATCCGGGACAGGGGTTCGATCAGCCCCAGCATTTT. Encoded protein: CASSSYPGQGFDQPQHF.

V usage is TRBV4-2 and J usage is TRBJ2-5, with D tentatively TRBD1 (5 bases). The CDR3 contains 14 residues. The germline V gene encodes CDR1 LGHNA and CDR2 YNFKEQ. V was pared by 0 bases and J by 4 bases, with 9 bases between. The CDR3 region is CASSQDKTGETQYF. In DNA, the CDR3 is TGTGCCAGCAGCCAAGATAAAACAGGAGAGACCCAGTACTTC.

The chain links TRBV6-5 to TRBJ1-3, with TRBD1 identical over 7 bases. The CDR3 length is 14 residues. Germline V lookup: CDR1 MNHEY, CDR2 SVGAGI. With 5 bases clipped from V and 4 bases from J, the junction kept 5 bases outside the gene matches. The CDR3 loop is CASSPDRVGNTIYF. DNA for the CDR3: TGTGCCAGCAGTCCAGACAGGGTCGGAAACACCATATATTTT.

The chain combines TRBV18 with TRBJ1-5, with D uncertain. CDR1 KGHSH and CDR2 LQKENI come from the germline V gene. The CDR3 extends over 16 amino acids. Trimming stripped 3 bases from V and 4 bases from J, with 16 bases between. Here the CDR3 DNA reads TGTGCCAGCTCACCCCGCGACGACAACCGAAATCAGCCCCAGCATTTT. Translation gives CASSPRDDNRNQPQHF.

This clone came up once. This chain uses TRBV2 with TRBJ2-4, with D possibly TRBD1 on 6 matching bases. The length of the CDR3 is 13 residues. With 9 bases removed from V and 4 bases from J, the gap between germline ends came to 13 bases. Germline CDR1 SNHLY, CDR2 FYNNEI. This CDR3 reads CASLQGPKNIQYF. The CDR3 region has the DNA TGTGCCAGTCTACAGGGTCCTAAAAACATTCAGTACTTC. The full variable domain, its missing parts supplied by reference TRBV2 and TRBJ2-4, is EPEVTQTPSHQVTQMGQEVILRCVPISNHLYFYWYRQILGQKVEFLVSFYNNEISEKSEIFDDQFSVERPDGSNFTLKIRSTKLEDSAMYFCASLQGPKNIQYFGAGTRLSVL.

The sample holds one count of this clone. V is TRBV29-1 and J is TRBJ2-1; D is perhaps TRBD2 (6 bases). This CDR3 contains 16 residues. Trimming pared 1 base from V and 8 bases from J, leaving 21 bases between. From germline, CDR1 is SQVTM and CDR2 ANQGSEA. The CDR3 sequence is CSVEGGEGGVRDEQFF. CDR3 nucleotide sequence: TGCAGCGTTGAAGGAGGGGAAGGAGGGGTCAGGGATGAGCAGTTCTTC.

The chain recombines TRBV9 with TRBJ2-7, with a weak D call TRBD2 (5 bases). CDR3 length equals 15 residues. V shed 0 bases and J shed 2 bases, with 12 bases lying between them. Looked up from germline, CDR1 is SGDLS and CDR2 is YYNGEE. CDR3 nucleotides: TGTGCCAGCAGCGTAGCGGCCCGGGGAGCCTACGAGCAGTACTTC. Protein product: CASSVAARGAYEQYF.

The chain couples TRBV6-5 to TRBJ2-7, with 9 bases lining up with TRBD1. The V and J ends lost 4 bases and 4 bases, in that order; junction bases with no gene match: 2. The CDR3 is 13 residues long. Germline assignment: CDR1 MNHEY and CDR2 SVGAGI. Written as DNA, the CDR3 is TGTGCCAGCAGTTCCGGGACAGGGTACGAGCAGTACTTC. This codes for CASSSGTGYEQYF.

CDR3: CASSQDTPPSGRAFEQYF. For the CDR3, the DNA is TGCGCCAGCAGCCAAGATACTCCACCTAGCGGGAGGGCTTTCGAGCAGTACTTC. V is TRBV4-3 and J is TRBJ2-7, with 12 bases fitting TRBD2. Germline CDR1 and CDR2: LGHNA and YSLEER. Trimming at V came to 0 bases and at J to 6 bases, leaving 12 bases not matched to a gene. The CDR3 consists of 18 residues.

The rearrangement joins TRBV11-2 to TRBJ2-1; TRBD2 matches 10 bases. Germline V gene sequence: CDR1 SGHAT, CDR2 FQNNGV. The CDR3 spans 15 residues. With 5 bases clipped from V and 7 bases from J, the junction kept 8 bases outside the gene matches. The CDR3 spells CASSQGTSGKNEQFF. CDR3 bases: TGTGCCAGCAGCCAGGGAACTAGCGGGAAAAATGAGCAGTTCTTC.

The CDR3 spells CASSYGPRSNQPQHF. DNA of the CDR3: TGTGCCAGTAGTTACGGACCGAGAAGCAATCAGCCCCAGCATTTT. The chain employs TRBV19 and TRBJ1-5, with D unresolved. CDR3 length: 15 residues. The V and J ends lost 5 bases and 1 base respectively, with 12 bases between them. Germline V CDR1 and CDR2: LNHDA, SQIVND (reference sequence).

Judged by abundance, this clone is medium-sized. V gene TRBV19 combines with J gene TRBJ2-5; no clear D. The CDR3 length is 14 residues. The V gene lost 0 bases and the J gene lost 1 base, with 6 bases spanning the gap. The germline CDR1 and CDR2 sequences are LNHDA and SQIVND (reference sequence). CDR3 sequence: CASSIDPAQETQYF. In nucleotides, the CDR3 is TGTGCCAGTAGTATAGATCCGGCCCAAGAGACCCAGTACTTC.

The V and J genes are TRBV6-6 and TRBJ2-1; D remains ambiguous. The germline gives CDR1 MNHNY, CDR2 SVGAGI (reference sequence). This CDR3 contains 13 residues. V was pared by 6 bases and J by 3 bases, with 9 bases between. The CDR3 region is CASSDTGYNEQFF. The CDR3 nucleotides are TGTGCCAGCAGCGATACTGGCTACAATGAGCAGTTCTTC.